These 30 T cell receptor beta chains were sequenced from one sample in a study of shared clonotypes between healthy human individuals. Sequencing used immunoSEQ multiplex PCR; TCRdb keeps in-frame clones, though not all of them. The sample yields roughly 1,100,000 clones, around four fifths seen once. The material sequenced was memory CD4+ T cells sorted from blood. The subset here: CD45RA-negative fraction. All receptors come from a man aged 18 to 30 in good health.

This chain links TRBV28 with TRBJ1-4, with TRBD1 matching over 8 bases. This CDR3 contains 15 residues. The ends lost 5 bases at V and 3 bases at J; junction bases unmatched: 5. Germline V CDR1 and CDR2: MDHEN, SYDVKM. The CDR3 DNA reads TGTGCCAGCAGTGCCCAGGGGGCGGCTAATGAAAAACTGTTTTTT. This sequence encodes CASSAQGAANEKLFF.

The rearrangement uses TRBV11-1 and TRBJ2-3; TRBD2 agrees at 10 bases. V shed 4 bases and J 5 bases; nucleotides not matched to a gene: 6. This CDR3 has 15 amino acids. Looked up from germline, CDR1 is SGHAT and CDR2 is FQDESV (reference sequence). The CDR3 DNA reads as TGTGCCAGCAGCTATAGTAGCGGGGGGCTAGATACGCAGTATTTT. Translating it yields CASSYSSGGLDTQYF.

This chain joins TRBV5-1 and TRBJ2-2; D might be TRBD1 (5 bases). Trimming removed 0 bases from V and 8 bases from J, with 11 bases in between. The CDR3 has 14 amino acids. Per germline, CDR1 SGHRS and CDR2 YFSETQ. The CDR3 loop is CASSLAQARGELFF. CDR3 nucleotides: TGCGCCAGCAGCTTGGCACAGGCTCGAGGGGAGCTGTTTTTT.

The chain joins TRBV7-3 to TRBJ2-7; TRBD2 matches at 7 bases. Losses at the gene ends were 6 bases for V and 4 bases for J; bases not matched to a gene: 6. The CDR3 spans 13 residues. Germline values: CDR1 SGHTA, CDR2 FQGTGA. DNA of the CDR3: TGTGCCAGCAGTTATGGCGGGGGTTACGAGCAGTACTTC. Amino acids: CASSYGGGYEQYF.

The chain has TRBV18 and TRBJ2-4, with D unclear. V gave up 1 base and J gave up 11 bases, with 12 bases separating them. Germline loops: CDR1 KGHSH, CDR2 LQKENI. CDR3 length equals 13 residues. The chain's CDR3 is CASSPQDRIVQYF. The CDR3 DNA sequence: TGTGCCAGCTCACCACAGGACCGCATCGTTCAGTACTTC.

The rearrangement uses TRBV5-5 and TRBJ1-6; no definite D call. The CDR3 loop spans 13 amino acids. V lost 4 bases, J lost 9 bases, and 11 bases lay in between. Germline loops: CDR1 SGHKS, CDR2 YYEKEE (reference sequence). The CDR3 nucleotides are TGTGCCAGCAGCCCTGGAATGGTTTCACCCCTCCACTTT. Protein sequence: CASSPGMVSPLHF.

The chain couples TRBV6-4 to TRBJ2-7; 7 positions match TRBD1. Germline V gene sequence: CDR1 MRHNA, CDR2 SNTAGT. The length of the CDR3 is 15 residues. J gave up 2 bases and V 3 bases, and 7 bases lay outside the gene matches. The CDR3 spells CASSERTGSTYEQYF. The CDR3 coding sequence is TGTGCCAGCAGTGAAAGGACAGGATCGACCTACGAGCAGTACTTC.

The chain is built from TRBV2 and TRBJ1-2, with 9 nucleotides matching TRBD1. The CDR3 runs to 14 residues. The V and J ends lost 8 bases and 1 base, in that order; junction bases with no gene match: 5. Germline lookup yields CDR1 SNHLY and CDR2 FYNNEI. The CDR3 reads CASRRTGVNYGYTF. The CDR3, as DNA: TGTGCCAGCCGACGGACAGGGGTTAACTATGGCTACACCTTC.

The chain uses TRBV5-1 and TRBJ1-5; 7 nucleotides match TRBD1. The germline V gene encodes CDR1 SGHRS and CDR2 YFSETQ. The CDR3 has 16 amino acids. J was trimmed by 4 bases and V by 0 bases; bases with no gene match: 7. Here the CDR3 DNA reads TGCGCCAGCAGCTTGGTAGGGGGCGAGGGAAATCAGCCCCAGCATTTT. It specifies CASSLVGGEGNQPQHF. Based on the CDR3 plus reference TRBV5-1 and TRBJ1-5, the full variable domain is KAGVTQTPRYLIKTRGQQVTLSCSPISGHRSVSWYQQTPGQGLQFLFEYFSETQRNKGNFPGRFSGRQFSNSRSEMNVSTLELGDSALYLCASSLVGGEGNQPQHFGDGTRLSIL.

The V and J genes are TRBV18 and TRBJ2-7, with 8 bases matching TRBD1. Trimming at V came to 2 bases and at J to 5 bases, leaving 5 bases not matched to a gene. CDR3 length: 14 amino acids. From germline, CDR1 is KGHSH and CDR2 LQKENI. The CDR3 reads CASSPLPGGDEQYF. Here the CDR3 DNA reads TGTGCCAGCTCACCATTACCAGGGGGCGACGAGCAGTACTTC. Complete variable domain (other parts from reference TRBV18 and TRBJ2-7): NAGVMQNPRHLVRRRGQEARLRCSPMKGHSHVYWYRQLPEEGLKFMVYLQKENIIDESGMPKERFSAEFPKEGPSILRIQQVVRGDSAAYFCASSPLPGGDEQYFGPGTRLTVT.

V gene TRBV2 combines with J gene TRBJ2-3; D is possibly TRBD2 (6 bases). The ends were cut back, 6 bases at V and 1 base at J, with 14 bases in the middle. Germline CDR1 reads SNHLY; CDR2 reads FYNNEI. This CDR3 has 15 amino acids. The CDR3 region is CASSRLVAGTDTQYF. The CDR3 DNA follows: TGTGCCAGCAGCCGACTAGTGGCAGGCACAGATACGCAGTATTTT.

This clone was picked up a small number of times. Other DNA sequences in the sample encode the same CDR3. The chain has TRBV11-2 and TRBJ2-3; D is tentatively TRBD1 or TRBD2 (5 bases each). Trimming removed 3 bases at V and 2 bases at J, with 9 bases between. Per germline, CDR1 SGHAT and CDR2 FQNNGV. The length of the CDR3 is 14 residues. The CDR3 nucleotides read TGTGCCAGCAGCTTTTCGGGACCCACAGATACGCAGTATTTT. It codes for CASSFSGPTDTQYF.

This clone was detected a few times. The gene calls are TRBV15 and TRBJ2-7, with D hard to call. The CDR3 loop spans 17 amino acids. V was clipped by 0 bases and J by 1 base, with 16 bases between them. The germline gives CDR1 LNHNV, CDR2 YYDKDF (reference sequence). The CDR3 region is CATSREWSAGLSYEQYF. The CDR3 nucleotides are TGTGCCACCAGCAGAGAGTGGTCGGCAGGCCTATCCTACGAGCAGTACTTC.

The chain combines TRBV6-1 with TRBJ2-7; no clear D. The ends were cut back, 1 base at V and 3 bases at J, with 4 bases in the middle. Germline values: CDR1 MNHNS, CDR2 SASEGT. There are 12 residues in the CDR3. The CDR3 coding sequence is TGTGCCAGCAGTGAAGTGCTCTACGAGCAGTACTTC. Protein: CASSEVLYEQYF.

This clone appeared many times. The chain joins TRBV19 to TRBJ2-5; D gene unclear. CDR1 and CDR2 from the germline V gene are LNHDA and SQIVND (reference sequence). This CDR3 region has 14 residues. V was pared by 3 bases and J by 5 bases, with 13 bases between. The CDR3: CASSINGFRETQYF. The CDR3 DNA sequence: TGTGCCAGTAGTATTAATGGATTTCGGGAGACCCAGTACTTC.

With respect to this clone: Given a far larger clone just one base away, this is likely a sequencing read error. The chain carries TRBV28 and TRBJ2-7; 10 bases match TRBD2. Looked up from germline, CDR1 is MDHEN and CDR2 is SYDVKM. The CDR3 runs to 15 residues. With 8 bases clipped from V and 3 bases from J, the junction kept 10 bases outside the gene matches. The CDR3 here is CASVSSGGSIYEQYF. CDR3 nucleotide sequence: TGTGCCAGCGTAAGTAGCGGGGGGTCCATCTACGAGCAGTACTTC. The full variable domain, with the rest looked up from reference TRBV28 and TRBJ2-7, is DVKVTQSSRYLVKRTGEKVFLECVQDMDHENMFWYRQDPGLGLRLIYFSYDVKMKEKGDIPEGYSVSREKKERFSLILESASTNQTSMYLCASVSSGGSIYEQYFGPGTRLTVT.

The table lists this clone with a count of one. The CDR3 reads CASRLAQTNVYTDTQYF. The CDR3 DNA sequence: TGTGCAAGTCGCTTAGCGCAGACCAACGTTTACACAGATACGCAGTATTTT. The gene calls are TRBV12-2 and TRBJ2-3. TRBV12-2 is a listed pseudogene. CDR3 length equals 17 residues.

The CDR3 region is CASRLAGTVYEQYF. Here the CDR3 DNA reads TGTGCAAGTCGCTTAGCCGGGACGGTTTACGAGCAGTACTTC. The chain joins TRBV12-2 to TRBJ2-7. TRBV12-2 is shown as a pseudogene. The CDR3 extends over 14 amino acids.

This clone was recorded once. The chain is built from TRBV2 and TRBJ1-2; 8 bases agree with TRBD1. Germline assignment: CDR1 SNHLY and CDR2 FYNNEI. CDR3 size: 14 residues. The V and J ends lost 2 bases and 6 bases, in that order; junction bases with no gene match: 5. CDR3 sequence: CASSEQGAGDGYTF. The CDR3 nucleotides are TGTGCCAGCAGTGAACAGGGGGCTGGGGATGGCTACACCTTC.

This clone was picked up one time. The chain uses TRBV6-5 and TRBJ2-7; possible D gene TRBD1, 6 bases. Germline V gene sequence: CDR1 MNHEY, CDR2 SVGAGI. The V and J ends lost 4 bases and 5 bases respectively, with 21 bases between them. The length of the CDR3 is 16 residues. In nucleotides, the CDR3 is TGTGCCAGCAGTTTTTTGTCGACAGGCCGGCGGGACGAGCAGTACTTC. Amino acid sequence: CASSFLSTGRRDEQYF.

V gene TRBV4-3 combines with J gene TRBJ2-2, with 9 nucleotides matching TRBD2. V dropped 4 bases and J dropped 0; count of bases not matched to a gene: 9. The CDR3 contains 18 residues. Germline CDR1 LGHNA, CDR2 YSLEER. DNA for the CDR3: TGCGCCAGCAGCCTGGGACTAGCAGACACTGCGAACACCGGGGAGCTGTTTTTT. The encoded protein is CASSLGLADTANTGELFF.

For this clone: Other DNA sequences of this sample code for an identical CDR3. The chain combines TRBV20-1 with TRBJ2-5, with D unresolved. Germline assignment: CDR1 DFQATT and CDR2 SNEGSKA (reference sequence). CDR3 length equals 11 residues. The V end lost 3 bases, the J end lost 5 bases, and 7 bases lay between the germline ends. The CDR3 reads CSASIGETQYF. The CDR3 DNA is TGCAGTGCTAGTATCGGGGAGACCCAGTACTTC.

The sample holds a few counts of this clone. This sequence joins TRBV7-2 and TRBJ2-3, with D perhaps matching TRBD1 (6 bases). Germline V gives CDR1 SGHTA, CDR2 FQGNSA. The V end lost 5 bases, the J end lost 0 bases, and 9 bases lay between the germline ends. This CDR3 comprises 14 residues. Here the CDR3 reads CASSGDRSTDTQYF. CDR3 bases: TGTGCCAGCAGCGGAGACAGGAGCACAGATACGCAGTATTTT. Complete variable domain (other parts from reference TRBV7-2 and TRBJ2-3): GAGVSQSPSNKVTEKGKDVELRCDPISGHTALYWYRQSLGQGLEFLIYFQGNSAPDKSGLPSDRFSAERTGGSVSTLTIQRTQQEDSAVYLCASSGDRSTDTQYFGPGTRLTVL.

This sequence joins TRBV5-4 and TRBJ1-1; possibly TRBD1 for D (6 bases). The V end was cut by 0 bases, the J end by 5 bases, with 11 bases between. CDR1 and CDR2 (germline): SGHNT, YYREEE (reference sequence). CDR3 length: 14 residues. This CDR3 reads CASSLDFRGTEAFF. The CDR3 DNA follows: TGTGCCAGCAGCTTGGACTTTAGGGGGACTGAAGCTTTCTTT.

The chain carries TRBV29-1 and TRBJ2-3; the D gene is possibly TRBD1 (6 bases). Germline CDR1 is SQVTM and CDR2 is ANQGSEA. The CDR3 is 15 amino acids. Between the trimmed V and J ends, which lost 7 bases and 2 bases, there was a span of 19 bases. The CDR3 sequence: CSASRRTDSTDTQYF. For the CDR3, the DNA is TGCAGCGCCTCACGAAGGACAGATTCCACAGATACGCAGTATTTT.

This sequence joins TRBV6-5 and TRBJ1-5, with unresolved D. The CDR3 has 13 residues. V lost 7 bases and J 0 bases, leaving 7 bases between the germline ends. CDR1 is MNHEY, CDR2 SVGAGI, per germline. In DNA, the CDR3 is TGTGCCAGCAAACAGAGTAGCAATCAGCCCCAGCATTTT. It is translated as CASKQSSNQPQHF.

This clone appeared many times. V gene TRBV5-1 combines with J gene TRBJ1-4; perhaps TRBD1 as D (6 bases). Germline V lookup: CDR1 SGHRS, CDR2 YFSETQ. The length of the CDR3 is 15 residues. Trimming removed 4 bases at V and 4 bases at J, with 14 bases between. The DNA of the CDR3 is TGCGCCAGCAGCCGGGAGACAGGCCTTAATGAAAAACTGTTTTTT. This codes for CASSRETGLNEKLFF.

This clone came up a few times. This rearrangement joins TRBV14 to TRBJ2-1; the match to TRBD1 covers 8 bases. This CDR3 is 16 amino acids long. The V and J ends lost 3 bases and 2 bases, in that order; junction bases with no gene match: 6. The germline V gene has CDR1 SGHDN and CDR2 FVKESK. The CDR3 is CASSHPGTGAYNEQFF. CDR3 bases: TGTGCCAGCAGCCACCCCGGGACAGGAGCCTACAATGAGCAGTTCTTC.

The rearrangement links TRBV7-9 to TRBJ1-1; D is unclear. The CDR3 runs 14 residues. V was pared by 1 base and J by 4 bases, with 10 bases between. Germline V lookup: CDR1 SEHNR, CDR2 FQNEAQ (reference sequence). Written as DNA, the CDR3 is TGTGCCAGCAGCTTAGATCGAGAGGGCACTGAAGCTTTCTTT. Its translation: CASSLDREGTEAFF.

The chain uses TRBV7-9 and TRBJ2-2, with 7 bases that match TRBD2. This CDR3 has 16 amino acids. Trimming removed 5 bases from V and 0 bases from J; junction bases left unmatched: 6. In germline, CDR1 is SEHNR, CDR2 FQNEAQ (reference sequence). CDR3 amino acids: CASSLLLATNTGELFF. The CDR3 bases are TGTGCCAGCAGCCTGTTACTAGCGACGAACACCGGGGAGCTGTTTTTT.